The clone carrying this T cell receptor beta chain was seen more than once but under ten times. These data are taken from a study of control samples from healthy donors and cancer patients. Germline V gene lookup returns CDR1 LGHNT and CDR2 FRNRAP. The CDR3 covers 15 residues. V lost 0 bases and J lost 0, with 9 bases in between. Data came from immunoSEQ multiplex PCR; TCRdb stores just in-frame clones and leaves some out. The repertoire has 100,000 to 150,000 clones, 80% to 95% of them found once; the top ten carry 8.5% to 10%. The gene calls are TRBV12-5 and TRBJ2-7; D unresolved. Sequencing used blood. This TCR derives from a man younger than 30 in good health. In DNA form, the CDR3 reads TGTGCTAGTGGTTTGGTATTAGGTAACTCCTACGAGCAGTACTTC. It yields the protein CASGLVLGNSYEQYF.